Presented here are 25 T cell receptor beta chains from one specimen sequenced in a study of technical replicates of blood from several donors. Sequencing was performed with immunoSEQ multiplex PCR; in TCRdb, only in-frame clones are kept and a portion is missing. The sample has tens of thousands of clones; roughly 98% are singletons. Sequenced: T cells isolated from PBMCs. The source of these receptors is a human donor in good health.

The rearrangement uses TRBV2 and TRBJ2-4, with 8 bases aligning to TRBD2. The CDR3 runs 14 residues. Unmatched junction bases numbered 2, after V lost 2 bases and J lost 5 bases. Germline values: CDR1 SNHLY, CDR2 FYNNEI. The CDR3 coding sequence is TGTGCCAGCAGTGAATGGGGACTAGAAAACATTCAGTACTTC. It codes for CASSEWGLENIQYF.

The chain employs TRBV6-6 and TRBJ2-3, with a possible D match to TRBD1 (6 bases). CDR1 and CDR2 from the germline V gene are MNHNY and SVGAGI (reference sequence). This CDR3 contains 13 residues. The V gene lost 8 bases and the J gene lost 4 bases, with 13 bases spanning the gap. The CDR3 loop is CASSTGWSDTQYF. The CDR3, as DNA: TGTGCCAGCTCGACAGGCTGGTCAGATACGCAGTATTTT.

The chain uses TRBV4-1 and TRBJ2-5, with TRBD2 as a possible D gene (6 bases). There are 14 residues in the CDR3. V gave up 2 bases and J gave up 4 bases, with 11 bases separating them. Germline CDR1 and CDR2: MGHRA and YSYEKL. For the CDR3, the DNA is TGCGCCAGCAGCCAACCCACGGAGGGAGAGACCCAGTACTTC. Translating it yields CASSQPTEGETQYF.

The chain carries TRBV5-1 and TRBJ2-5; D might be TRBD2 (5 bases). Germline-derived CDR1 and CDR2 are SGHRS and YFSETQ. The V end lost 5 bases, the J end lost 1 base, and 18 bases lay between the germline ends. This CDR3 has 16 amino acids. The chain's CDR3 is CASSSPPGVIQETQYF. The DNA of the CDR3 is TGCGCCAGCAGTTCTCCCCCCGGGGTTATCCAAGAGACCCAGTACTTC.

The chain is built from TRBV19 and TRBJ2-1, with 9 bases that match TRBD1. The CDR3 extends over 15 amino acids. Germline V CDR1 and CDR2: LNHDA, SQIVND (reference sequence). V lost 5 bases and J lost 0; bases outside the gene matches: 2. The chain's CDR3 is CASSGQGSSYNEQFF. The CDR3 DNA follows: TGTGCCAGTAGTGGACAGGGGAGCTCCTACAATGAGCAGTTCTTC.

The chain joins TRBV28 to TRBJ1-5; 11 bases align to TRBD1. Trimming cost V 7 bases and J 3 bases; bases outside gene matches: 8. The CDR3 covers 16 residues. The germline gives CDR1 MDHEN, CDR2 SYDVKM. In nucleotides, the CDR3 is TGTGCCAGCATCTTCCGGGACAGGGGGTCCAATCAGCCCCAGCATTTT. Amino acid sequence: CASIFRDRGSNQPQHF.

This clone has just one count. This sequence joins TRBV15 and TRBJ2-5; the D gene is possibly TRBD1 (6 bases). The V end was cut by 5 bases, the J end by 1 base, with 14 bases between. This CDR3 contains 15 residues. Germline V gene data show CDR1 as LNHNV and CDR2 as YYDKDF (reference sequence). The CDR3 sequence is CATSSHSGVQETQYF. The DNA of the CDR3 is TGTGCCACCAGCTCTCATTCAGGGGTCCAAGAGACCCAGTACTTC.

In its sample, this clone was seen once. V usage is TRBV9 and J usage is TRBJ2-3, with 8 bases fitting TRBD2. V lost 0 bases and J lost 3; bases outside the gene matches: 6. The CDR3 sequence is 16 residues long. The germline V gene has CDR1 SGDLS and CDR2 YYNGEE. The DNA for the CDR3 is TGTGCCAGCAGCGTAGGGTTTGCGGGGGGTACAGATACGCAGTATTTT. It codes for CASSVGFAGGTDTQYF.

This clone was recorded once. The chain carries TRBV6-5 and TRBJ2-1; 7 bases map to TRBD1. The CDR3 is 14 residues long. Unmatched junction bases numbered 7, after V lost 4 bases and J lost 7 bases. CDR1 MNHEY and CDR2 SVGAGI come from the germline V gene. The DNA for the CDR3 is TGTGCCAGCAGTTCTTACCACAGGGGAAATGAGCAGTTCTTC. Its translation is CASSSYHRGNEQFF.

The CDR3 DNA is TGTGCCTGGAGTGTAGACGGGGGGTACAATGAGCAGTTCTTC. This codes for CAWSVDGGYNEQFF. This chain connects TRBV30 to TRBJ2-1; TRBD2 matches at 7 bases. The junction had 3 bases not matched to a gene; V was cut back by 0 bases and J by 4 bases. In germline, CDR1 is GTSNPN, CDR2 SVGIG (reference sequence). This CDR3 comprises 14 residues.

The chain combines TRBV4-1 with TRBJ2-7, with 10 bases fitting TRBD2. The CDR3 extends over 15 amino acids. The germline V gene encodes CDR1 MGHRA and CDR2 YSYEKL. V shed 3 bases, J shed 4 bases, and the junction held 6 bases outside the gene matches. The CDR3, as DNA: TGCGCCAGCAGCCAGGAACTAGCGGGACGTTACGAGCAGTACTTC. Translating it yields CASSQELAGRYEQYF.

The CDR3 is CASSYSNFGGEQYF. The CDR3 bases are TGTGCCAGCAGTTACTCGAATTTCGGCGGCGAGCAGTACTTC. This rearrangement joins TRBV6-5 to TRBJ2-7, with no clear D. Germline V lookup: CDR1 MNHEY, CDR2 SVGAGI. The length of the CDR3 is 14 residues. Trimming stripped 0 bases from V and 6 bases from J, with 12 bases between.

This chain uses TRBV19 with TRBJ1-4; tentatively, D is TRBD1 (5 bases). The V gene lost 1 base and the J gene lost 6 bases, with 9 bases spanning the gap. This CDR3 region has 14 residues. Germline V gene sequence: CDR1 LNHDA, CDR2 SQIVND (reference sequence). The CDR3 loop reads CASSIGGAYEKLFF. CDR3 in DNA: TGTGCCAGTAGTATAGGGGGCGCCTATGAAAAACTGTTTTTT. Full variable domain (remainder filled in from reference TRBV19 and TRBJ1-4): DGGITQSPKYLFRKEGQNVTLSCEQNLNHDAMYWYRQDPGQGLRLIYYSQIVNDFQKGDIAEGYSVSREKKESFPLTVTSAQKNPTAFYLCASSIGGAYEKLFFGSGTQLSVL.

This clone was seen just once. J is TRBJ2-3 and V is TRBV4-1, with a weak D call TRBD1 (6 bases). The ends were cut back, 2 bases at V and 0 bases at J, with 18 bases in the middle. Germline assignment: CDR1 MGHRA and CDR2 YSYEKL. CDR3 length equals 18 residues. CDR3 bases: TGCGCCAGCAGCCAATCGGGACATCACAAAACTAGCACAGATACGCAGTATTTT. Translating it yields CASSQSGHHKTSTDTQYF.

The CDR3 reads CASSRQENNEKLFF. The CDR3 DNA follows: TGCGCCAGCAGCCGCCAGGAAAATAATGAAAAACTGTTTTTT. The chain recombines TRBV4-1 with TRBJ1-4; D remains ambiguous. Looked up from germline, CDR1 is MGHRA and CDR2 is YSYEKL. V was trimmed by 4 bases and J by 4 bases, leaving 10 bases between them. This CDR3 comprises 14 residues.

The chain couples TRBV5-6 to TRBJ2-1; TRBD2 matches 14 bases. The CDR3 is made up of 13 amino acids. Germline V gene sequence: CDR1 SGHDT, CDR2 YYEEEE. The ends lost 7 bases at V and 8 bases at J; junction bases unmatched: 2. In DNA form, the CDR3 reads TGTGCCAGCGGGACTAGCGGGGGTCATGAGCAGTTCTTC. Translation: CASGTSGGHEQFF.

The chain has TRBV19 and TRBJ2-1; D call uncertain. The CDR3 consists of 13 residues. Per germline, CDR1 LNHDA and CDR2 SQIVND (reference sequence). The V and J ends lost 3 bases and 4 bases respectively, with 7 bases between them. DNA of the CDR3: TGTGCCAGTAGTATCGCAGTGTACAATGAGCAGTTCTTC. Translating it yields CASSIAVYNEQFF. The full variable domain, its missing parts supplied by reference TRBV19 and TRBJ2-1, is DGGITQSPKYLFRKEGQNVTLSCEQNLNHDAMYWYRQDPGQGLRLIYYSQIVNDFQKGDIAEGYSVSREKKESFPLTVTSAQKNPTAFYLCASSIAVYNEQFFGPGTRLTVL.

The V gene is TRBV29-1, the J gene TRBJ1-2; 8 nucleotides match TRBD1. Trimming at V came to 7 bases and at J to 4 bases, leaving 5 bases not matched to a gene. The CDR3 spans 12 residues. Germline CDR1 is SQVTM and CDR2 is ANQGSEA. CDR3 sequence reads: CSAPTGVYGYTF. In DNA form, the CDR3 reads TGCAGCGCCCCGACAGGGGTCTATGGCTACACCTTC.

CDR3 in DNA: TGTGCCAGCAGTGAACTAGCGGGAGGGCGGGGCGGGGAGCTGTTTTTT. Residues: CASSELAGGRGGELFF. The chain is built from TRBV2 and TRBJ2-2, with 12 bases fitting TRBD2. Germline V lookup: CDR1 SNHLY, CDR2 FYNNEI. After removal of 2 bases from V and 7 bases from J, the junction contained 5 bases not matched to a gene. The CDR3 has 16 residues.

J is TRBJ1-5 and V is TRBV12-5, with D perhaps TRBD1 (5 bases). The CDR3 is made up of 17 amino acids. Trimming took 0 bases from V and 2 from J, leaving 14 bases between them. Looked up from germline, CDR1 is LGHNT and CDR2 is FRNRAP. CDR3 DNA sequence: TGTGCTAGTGGTTTGGTACTGACAGCCAAGGGCAATCAGCCCCAGCATTTT. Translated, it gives CASGLVLTAKGNQPQHF.

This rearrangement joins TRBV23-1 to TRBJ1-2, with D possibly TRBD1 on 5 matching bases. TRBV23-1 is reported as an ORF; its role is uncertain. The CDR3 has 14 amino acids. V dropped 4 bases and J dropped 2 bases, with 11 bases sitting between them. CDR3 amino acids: CASSRGDMNYGYTF. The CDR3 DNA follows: TGCGCCAGCAGTCGGGGGGATATGAACTATGGCTACACCTTC.

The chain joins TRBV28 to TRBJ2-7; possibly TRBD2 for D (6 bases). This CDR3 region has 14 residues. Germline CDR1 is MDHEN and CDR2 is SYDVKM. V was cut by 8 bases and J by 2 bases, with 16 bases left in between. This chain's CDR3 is CASQRAGWAYEQYF. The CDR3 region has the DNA TGTGCCAGCCAAAGGGCGGGATGGGCCTACGAGCAGTACTTC.

CDR3 nucleotides: TGCGCCAGCAGCCAGCCAGCGGCTCCAGACTCCTACAATGAGCAGTTCTTC. It is translated as CASSQPAAPDSYNEQFF. This chain joins TRBV4-1 and TRBJ2-1; D might be TRBD2 (5 bases). CDR1 and CDR2 (germline): MGHRA, YSYEKL. The CDR3 length is 17 residues. Trimming took 3 bases from V and 0 from J, leaving 15 bases between them.

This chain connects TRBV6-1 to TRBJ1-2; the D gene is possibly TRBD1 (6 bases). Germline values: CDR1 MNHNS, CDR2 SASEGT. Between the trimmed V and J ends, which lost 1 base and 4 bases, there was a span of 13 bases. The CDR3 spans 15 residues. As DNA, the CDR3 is TGTGCCAGCAGTGAAGGGGGGCCTTACCCCTATGGCTACACCTTC. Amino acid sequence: CASSEGGPYPYGYTF.

CDR3 sequence: CASRSGTGKWSTDTQYF. The DNA for the CDR3 is TGTGCCAGCAGATCCGGGACAGGGAAATGGAGCACAGATACGCAGTATTTT. The chain combines TRBV9 with TRBJ2-3, with 9 bases fitting TRBD1. Germline V gives CDR1 SGDLS, CDR2 YYNGEE. The CDR3 extends over 17 amino acids. The junction had 10 bases not matched to a gene; V was cut back by 5 bases and J by 0 bases.